A single sample gave rise to the 12 T cell receptor beta chains below, sequenced in a study of cytomegalovirus exposure and HLA in healthy donors. Repertoires were generated with immunoSEQ multiplex PCR, while TCRdb's copy carries only in-frame clones and drops some. This repertoire shows 90,000 to 100,000 clones, under 95% found once; its top ten account for around 1.1%. The sample taken for sequencing was PBMCs. All receptors come from a woman aged 30 to 39 in good health and CMV-seropositive.

The rearrangement joins TRBV4-3 to TRBJ2-1; D unclear. The CDR3 has 13 residues. In germline, CDR1 is LGHNA, CDR2 YSLEER. V lost 1 base and J 10 bases, leaving 11 bases between the germline ends. CDR3 protein: CASSQVLRGEQFF. The DNA of the CDR3 is TGCGCCAGCAGCCAAGTTCTTCGAGGCGAGCAGTTCTTC.

The gene calls are TRBV6-1 and TRBJ1-1; 8 nucleotides agree with TRBD1. The V gene's germline CDR1 is MNHNS and CDR2 SASEGT. This CDR3 is built from 14 residues. After removal of 1 base from V and 3 bases from J, the junction contained 1 base not matched to a gene. CDR3: CASSEDRGDTEAFF. In DNA form, the CDR3 reads TGTGCCAGCAGTGAAGACAGGGGGGACACTGAAGCTTTCTTT.

V and J are TRBV28 and TRBJ1-5; the D gene is possibly TRBD1 (5 bases). Germline CDR1 reads MDHEN; CDR2 reads SYDVKM. The CDR3 is made up of 14 amino acids. The V gene lost 2 bases and the J gene lost 2 bases, with 7 bases spanning the gap. The CDR3: CASSLAQGNQPQHF. The CDR3 DNA sequence: TGTGCCAGCAGTTTAGCACAGGGCAATCAGCCCCAGCATTTT. Using reference TRBV28 and TRBJ1-5 for the parts outside the CDR3, the full variable domain is DVKVTQSSRYLVKRTGEKVFLECVQDMDHENMFWYRQDPGLGLRLIYFSYDVKMKEKGDIPEGYSVSREKKERFSLILESASTNQTSMYLCASSLAQGNQPQHFGDGTRLSIL.

The rearrangement joins TRBV14 to TRBJ1-2, with 11 bases lining up with TRBD1. Germline assignment: CDR1 SGHDN and CDR2 FVKESK. The V segment lost 1 base and the J segment 4 bases; nucleotides outside the gene matches: 2. The CDR3 extends over 15 amino acids. The CDR3 nucleotides are TGTGCCAGCAGCCAAGGGACAGGGGGCGTCTATGGCTACACCTTC. It encodes CASSQGTGGVYGYTF.

This chain uses TRBV14 with TRBJ1-1; D gene unclear. With 1 base removed from V and 10 bases from J, the gap between germline ends came to 13 bases. The germline CDR1 and CDR2 sequences are SGHDN and FVKESK. The CDR3 runs 13 residues. CDR3 DNA: TGTGCCAGCAGCCAAGTGTTCGGAGGGTTAGCTTTCTTT. As protein: CASSQVFGGLAFF. Based on the CDR3 plus reference TRBV14 and TRBJ1-1, the full variable domain is EAGVTQFPSHSVIEKGQTVTLRCDPISGHDNLYWYRRVMGKEIKFLLHFVKESKQDESGMPNNRFLAERTGGTYSTLKVQPAELEDSGVYFCASSQVFGGLAFFGQGTRLTVV.

The CDR3 sequence: CASSSDYSNYGYTF. CDR3 DNA sequence: TGTGCCAGCAGCTCTGACTACAGCAACTATGGCTACACCTTC. The J gene is TRBJ1-2, the V gene TRBV5-5, with D uncertain. Germline V gene sequence: CDR1 SGHKS, CDR2 YYEKEE (reference sequence). CDR3 size: 14 residues. V gave up 3 bases and J gave up 2 bases, with 11 bases separating them.

V and J are TRBV9 and TRBJ2-3; 7 bases are shared with TRBD1. Trimming took 4 bases from V and 2 from J; bases not matched to a gene: 7. Germline CDR1 is SGDLS and CDR2 is YYNGEE. CDR3 length: 15 amino acids. The CDR3 region has the DNA TGTGCCAGCAGCCCGACCGGGACAGTCACAGATACGCAGTATTTT. Its protein is CASSPTGTVTDTQYF.

Only a few counts were recorded for this clone. The chain uses TRBV13 and TRBJ2-1; 7 bases line up with TRBD2. With V trimmed by 5 bases and J by 4 bases, 8 bases remained unmatched. Germline V gene lookup returns CDR1 PRHDT and CDR2 FYEKMQ (reference sequence). The CDR3 has 15 residues. The CDR3 nucleotides read TGTGCCAGCAGCCCCCGTGGAGCGGGATACAATGAGCAGTTCTTC. It translates to CASSPRGAGYNEQFF.

This clone was recorded once. The chain combines TRBV5-1 with TRBJ1-2; TRBD1 agrees at 7 bases. Germline assignment: CDR1 SGHRS and CDR2 YFSETQ. The CDR3 is 14 amino acids. The junction had 11 bases not matched to a gene; V was cut back by 4 bases and J by 8 bases. CDR3 sequence: CASSRDRELGGYTF. DNA of the CDR3: TGCGCCAGCAGCCGTGACAGGGAGCTCGGGGGCTACACCTTC. The whole variable domain, remainder taken from reference TRBV5-1 and TRBJ1-2, is KAGVTQTPRYLIKTRGQQVTLSCSPISGHRSVSWYQQTPGQGLQFLFEYFSETQRNKGNFPGRFSGRQFSNSRSEMNVSTLELGDSALYLCASSRDRELGGYTFGSGTRLTVV.

This clone was detected only once. V usage is TRBV27 and J usage is TRBJ1-2; possible D gene TRBD1, 6 bases. Germline V gene sequence: CDR1 MNHEY, CDR2 SMNVEV (reference sequence). V was shortened by 3 bases and J by 6 bases, with 17 bases between the two germline ends. This CDR3 is 15 amino acids long. Here the CDR3 reads CASSFTHKQGHGYTF. CDR3 in DNA: TGTGCCAGCAGTTTCACCCACAAACAGGGCCATGGCTACACCTTC.

The chain employs TRBV27 and TRBJ2-4; a weak D match, TRBD1 (6 bases). This CDR3 is 17 amino acids long. The V gene lost 4 bases and the J gene lost 2 bases, with 18 bases spanning the gap. CDR1 and CDR2 from the germline V gene are MNHEY and SMNVEV (reference sequence). CDR3 coding DNA: TGTGCCAGCAGTTCCGCACAGGGATGGGTATCCAAAAACATTCAGTACTTC. Translated, it gives CASSSAQGWVSKNIQYF.

Here the CDR3 DNA reads TGTGCCAGCAGTCAGAGCGGACTAGCGGAAGAGACCCAGTACTTC. Translating it yields CASSQSGLAEETQYF. The V gene is TRBV5-4, the J gene TRBJ2-5; TRBD2 matches 10 bases. Germline V CDR1 and CDR2: SGHNT, YYREEE (reference sequence). The CDR3 runs 15 residues. V shed 5 bases and J 3 bases; nucleotides not matched to a gene: 7.